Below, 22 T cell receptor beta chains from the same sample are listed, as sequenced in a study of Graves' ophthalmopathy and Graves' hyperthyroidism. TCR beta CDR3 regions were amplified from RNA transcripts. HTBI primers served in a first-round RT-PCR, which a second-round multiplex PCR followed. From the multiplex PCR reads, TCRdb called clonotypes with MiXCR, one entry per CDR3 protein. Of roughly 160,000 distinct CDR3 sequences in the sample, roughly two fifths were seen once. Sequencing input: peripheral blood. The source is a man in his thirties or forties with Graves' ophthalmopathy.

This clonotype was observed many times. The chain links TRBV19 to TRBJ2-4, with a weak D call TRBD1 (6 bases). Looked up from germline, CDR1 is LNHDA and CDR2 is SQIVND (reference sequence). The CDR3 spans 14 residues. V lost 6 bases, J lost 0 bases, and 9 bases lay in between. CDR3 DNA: TGTGCCAGTAGGGCACAGGGAGCCAAAAACATTCAGTACTTC. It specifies CASRAQGAKNIQYF. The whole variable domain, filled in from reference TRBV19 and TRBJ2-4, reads DGGITQSPKYLFRKEGQNVTLSCEQNLNHDAMYWYRQDPGQGLRLIYYSQIVNDFQKGDIAEGYSVSREKKESFPLTVTSAQKNPTAFYLCASRAQGAKNIQYFGAGTRLSVL.

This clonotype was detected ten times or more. The CDR3, as DNA: TGTGCCAGCAGTGAAGTTCAGGGAAGGTCCTACGAGCAGTACTTC. Translating gives CASSEVQGRSYEQYF. The chain uses TRBV6-1 and TRBJ2-7, with D possibly being TRBD1 (5 bases). The CDR3 has 15 residues. Germline assignment: CDR1 MNHNS and CDR2 SASEGT. Trimming took 1 base from V and 1 from J, leaving 11 bases between them.

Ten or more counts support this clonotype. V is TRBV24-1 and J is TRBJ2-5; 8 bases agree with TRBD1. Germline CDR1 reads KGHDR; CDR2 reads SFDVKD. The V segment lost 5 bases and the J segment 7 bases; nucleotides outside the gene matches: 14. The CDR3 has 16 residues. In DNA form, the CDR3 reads TGTGCCACCAGTGCCCAAGGACAGGGTCCAAGGGGGACCCAGTACTTC. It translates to CATSAQGQGPRGTQYF.

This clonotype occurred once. The CDR3 spells CASSNRDGEKLFF. The DNA of the CDR3 is TGTGCCAGCAGTAACAGGGATGGGGAAAAACTGTTTTTT. The V gene is TRBV6-4, the J gene TRBJ1-4; the D gene is possibly TRBD1 (6 bases). In germline, CDR1 is MRHNA, CDR2 SNTAGT. Trimming cost V 5 bases and J 8 bases, with 12 bases left between them. This CDR3 is built from 13 residues.

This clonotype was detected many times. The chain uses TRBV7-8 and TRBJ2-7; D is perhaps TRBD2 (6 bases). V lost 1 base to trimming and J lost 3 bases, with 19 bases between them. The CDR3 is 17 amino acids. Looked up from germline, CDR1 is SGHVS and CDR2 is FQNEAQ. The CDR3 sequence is CASSLVASAGSHYEQYF. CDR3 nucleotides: TGTGCCAGCAGCTTAGTGGCGTCGGCGGGATCCCACTACGAGCAGTACTTC. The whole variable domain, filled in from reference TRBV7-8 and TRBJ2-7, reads GAGVSQSPRYKVAKRGQDVALRCDPISGHVSLFWYQQALGQGPEFLTYFQNEAQLDKSGLPSDRFFAERPEGSVSTLKIQRTQQEDSAVYLCASSLVASAGSHYEQYFGPGTRLTVT.

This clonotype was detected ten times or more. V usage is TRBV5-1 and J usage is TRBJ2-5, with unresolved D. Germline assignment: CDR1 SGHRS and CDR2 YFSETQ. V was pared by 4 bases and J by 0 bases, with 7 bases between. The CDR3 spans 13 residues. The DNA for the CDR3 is TGCGCCAGCAGCCTACAGTACCAAGAGACCCAGTACTTC. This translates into CASSLQYQETQYF.

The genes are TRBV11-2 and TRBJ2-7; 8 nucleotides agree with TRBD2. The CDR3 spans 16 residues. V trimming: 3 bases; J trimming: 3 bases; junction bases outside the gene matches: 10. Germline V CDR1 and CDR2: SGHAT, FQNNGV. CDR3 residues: CASSLPEPGRGYEQYF. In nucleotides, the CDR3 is TGTGCCAGCAGCTTGCCCGAACCCGGGAGGGGCTACGAGCAGTACTTC.

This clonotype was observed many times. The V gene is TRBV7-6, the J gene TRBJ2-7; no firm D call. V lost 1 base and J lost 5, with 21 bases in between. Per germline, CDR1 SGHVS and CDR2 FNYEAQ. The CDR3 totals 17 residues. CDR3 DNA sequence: TGTGCCAGCAGCTTAGTTCCTCTTTCTCTACCGCCAAACGAGCAGTACTTC. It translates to CASSLVPLSLPPNEQYF. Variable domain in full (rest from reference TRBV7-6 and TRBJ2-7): GAGVSQSPRYKVTKRGQDVALRCDPISGHVSLYWYRQALGQGPEFLTYFNYEAQQDKSGLPNDRFSAERPEGSISTLTIQRTEQRDSAMYRCASSLVPLSLPPNEQYFGPGTRLTVT.

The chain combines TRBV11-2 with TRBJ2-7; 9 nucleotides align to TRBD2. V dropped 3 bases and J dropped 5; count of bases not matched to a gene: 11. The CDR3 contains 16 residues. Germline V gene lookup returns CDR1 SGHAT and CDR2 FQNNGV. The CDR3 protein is CASSFPPSGTPHEQYF. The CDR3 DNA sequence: TGTGCCAGCAGCTTCCCCCCTAGCGGGACTCCCCACGAGCAGTACTTC.

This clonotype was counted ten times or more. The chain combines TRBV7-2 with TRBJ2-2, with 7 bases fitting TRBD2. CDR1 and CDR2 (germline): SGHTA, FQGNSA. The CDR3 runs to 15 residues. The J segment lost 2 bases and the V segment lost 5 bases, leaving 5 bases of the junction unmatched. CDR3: CASSMGLPNTGELFF. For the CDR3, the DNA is TGTGCCAGCAGCATGGGACTACCCAACACCGGGGAGCTGTTTTTT.

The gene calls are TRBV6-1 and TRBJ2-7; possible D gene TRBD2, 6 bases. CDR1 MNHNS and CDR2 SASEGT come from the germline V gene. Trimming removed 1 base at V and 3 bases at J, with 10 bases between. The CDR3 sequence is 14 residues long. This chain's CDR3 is CASSEVEEGYEQYF. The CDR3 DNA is TGTGCCAGCAGTGAAGTTGAGGAGGGCTACGAGCAGTACTTC.

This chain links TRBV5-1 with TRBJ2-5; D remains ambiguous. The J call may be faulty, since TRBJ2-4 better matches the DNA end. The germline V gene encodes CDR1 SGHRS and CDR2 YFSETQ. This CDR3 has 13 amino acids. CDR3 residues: CASGMRPQNIQYF. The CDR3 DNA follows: TGCGCCAGCGGTATGAGGCCCCAAAACATTCAGTACTTC.

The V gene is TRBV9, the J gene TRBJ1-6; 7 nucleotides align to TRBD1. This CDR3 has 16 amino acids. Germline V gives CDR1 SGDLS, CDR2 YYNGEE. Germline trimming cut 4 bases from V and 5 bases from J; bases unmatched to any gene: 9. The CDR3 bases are TGTGCCAGCAGCACATCAGGGGGATACGATAATTCACCCCTCCACTTT. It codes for CASSTSGGYDNSPLHF.

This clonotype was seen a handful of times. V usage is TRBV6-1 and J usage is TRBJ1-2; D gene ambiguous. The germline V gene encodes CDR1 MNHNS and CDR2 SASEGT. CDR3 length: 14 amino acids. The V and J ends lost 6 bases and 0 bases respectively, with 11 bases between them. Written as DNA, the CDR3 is TGTGCCAGCAGCGCGGACGGAGCTAACTATGGCTACACCTTC. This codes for CASSADGANYGYTF.

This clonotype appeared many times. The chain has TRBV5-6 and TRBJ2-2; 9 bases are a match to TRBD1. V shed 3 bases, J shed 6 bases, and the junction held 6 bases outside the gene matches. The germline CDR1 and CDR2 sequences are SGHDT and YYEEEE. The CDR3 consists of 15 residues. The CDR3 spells CASSWGTGSPGELFF. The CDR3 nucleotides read TGTGCCAGCAGCTGGGGGACAGGGTCGCCCGGGGAGCTGTTTTTT.

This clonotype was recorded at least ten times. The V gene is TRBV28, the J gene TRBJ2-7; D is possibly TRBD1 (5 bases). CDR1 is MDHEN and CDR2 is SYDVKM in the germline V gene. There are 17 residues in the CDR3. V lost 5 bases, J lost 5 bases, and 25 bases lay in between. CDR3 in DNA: TGTGCCAGCAGTCAGATCACCGAGACAGCCTATGAGGACGAGCAGTACTTC. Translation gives CASSQITETAYEDEQYF.

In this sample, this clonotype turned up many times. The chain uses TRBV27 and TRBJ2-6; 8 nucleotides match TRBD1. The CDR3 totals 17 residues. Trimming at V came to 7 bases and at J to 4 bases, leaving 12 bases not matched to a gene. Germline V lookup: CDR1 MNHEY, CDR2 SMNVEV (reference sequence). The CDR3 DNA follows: TGTGCCAGCACTCGTCGGGACAGGTATTTCGGGGCCAACGTCCTGACTTTC. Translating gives CASTRRDRYFGANVLTF.

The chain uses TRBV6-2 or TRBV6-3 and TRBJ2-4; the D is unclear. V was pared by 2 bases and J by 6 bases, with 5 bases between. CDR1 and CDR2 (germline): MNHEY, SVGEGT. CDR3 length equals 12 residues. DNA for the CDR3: TGTGCCAGCAGTTACGGAGCAAACATTCAGTACTTC. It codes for CASSYGANIQYF.

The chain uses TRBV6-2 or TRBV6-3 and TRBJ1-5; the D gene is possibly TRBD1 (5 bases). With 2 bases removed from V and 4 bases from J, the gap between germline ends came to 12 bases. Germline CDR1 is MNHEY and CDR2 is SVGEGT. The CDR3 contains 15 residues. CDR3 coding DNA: TGTGCCAGCAGTTACAGAACAGGATCGAATCAGCCCCAGCATTTT. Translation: CASSYRTGSNQPQHF.

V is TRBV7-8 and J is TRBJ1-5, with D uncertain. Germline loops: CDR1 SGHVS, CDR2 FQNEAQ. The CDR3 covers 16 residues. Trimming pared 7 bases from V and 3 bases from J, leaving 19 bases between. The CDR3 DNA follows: TGTGCCAGCACCCCACTAATTCGGCAGCTCAATCAGCCCCAGCATTTT. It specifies CASTPLIRQLNQPQHF.

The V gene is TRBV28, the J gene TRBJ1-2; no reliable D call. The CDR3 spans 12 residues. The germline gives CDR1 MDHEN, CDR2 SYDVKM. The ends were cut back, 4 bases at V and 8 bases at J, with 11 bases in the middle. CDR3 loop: CASSSWTGGYTF. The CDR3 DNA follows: TGTGCCAGCAGTTCTTGGACTGGGGGCTACACCTTC.

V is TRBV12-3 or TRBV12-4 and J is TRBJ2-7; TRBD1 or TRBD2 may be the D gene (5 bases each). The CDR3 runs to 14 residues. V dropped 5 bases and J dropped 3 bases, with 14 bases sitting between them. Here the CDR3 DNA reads TGTGCCAGCAGTGCCGGGACCGAATACTACGAGCAGTACTTC. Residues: CASSAGTEYYEQYF.